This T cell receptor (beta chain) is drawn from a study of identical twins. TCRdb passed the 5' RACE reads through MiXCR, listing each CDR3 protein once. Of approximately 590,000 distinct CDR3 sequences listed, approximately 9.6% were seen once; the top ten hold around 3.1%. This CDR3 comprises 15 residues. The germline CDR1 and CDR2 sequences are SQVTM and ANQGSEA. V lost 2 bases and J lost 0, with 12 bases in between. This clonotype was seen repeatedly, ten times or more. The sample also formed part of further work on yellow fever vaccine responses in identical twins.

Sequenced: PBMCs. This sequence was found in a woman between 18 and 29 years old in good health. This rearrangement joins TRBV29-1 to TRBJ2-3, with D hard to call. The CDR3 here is CSVETRRDSTDTQYF. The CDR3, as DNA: TGCAGCGTTGAAACCCGAAGGGATAGCACAGATACGCAGTATTTT.